What follows are 8 T cell receptor beta chains derived from one specimen sequenced in a study of blood T cell repertoires in COVID-19. Assay: immunoSEQ multiplex PCR; the TCRdb copy retains only in-frame clones and omits some. The sample holds about 200,000 clones, about nine tenths seen once. Sequencing was carried out using peripheral blood. The receptors derive from a man aged 55 to 70 who had recovered from COVID-19.

The table lists this clone with many counts. The rearrangement uses TRBV7-9 and TRBJ1-3; D is unclear. Germline V gene data show CDR1 as SEHNR and CDR2 as FQNEAQ (reference sequence). The CDR3 length is 15 residues. Trimming cost V 1 base and J 4 bases, with 11 bases left between them. CDR3 loop: CASSLVVTVGNTIYF. The CDR3, as DNA: TGTGCCAGCAGCTTAGTCGTAACGGTGGGAAACACCATATATTTT.

The rearrangement links TRBV7-9 to TRBJ1-6; 7 bases map to TRBD1. J lost 0 bases, V lost 6 bases, and 8 bases had no gene match. This CDR3 region has 17 residues. Germline assignment: CDR1 SEHNR and CDR2 FQNEAQ (reference sequence). Written as DNA, the CDR3 is TGTGCCAGCAGGCATACAGGGGCGAGCTCCTATAATTCACCCCTCCACTTT. It specifies CASRHTGASSYNSPLHF.

The chain carries TRBV12-5 and TRBJ1-3, with unresolved D. CDR1 LGHNT and CDR2 FRNRAP come from the germline V gene. CDR3 length: 15 amino acids. Trimming took 1 base from V and 0 from J, leaving 7 bases between them. The CDR3: CASGLGQASGNTIYF. For the CDR3, the DNA is TGTGCTAGTGGTTTGGGCCAGGCCTCTGGAAACACCATATATTTT. Filled out from reference TRBV12-5 and TRBJ1-3, the complete variable domain reads DARVTQTPRHKVTEMGQEVTMRCQPILGHNTVFWYRQTMMQGLELLAYFRNRAPLDDSGMPKDRFSAEMPDATLATLKIQPSEPRDSAVYFCASGLGQASGNTIYFGEGSWLTVV.

The J gene is TRBJ2-2, the V gene TRBV11-3, with TRBD2 as a possible D gene (7 bases). The germline V and J ends were trimmed by 4 bases and 6 bases, with 15 bases remaining between them. CDR3 size: 15 residues. CDR1 is SGHNT, CDR2 YENEEA, per germline. Here the CDR3 reads CASSWGGLQAGELFF. In DNA, the CDR3 is TGTGCCAGCAGCTGGGGGGGGCTCCAGGCCGGGGAGCTGTTTTTT.

The V and J genes are TRBV19 and TRBJ2-1, with 7 positions matching TRBD1. The germline CDR1 and CDR2 sequences are LNHDA and SQIVND (reference sequence). This CDR3 has 12 amino acids. V lost 5 bases and J lost 6; bases outside the gene matches: 1. The CDR3, as DNA: TGTGCCAGTAGTCGACAGGGCAATGAGCAGTTCTTC. Translated, it gives CASSRQGNEQFF.

The V call is TRBV5-1, the J call TRBJ2-3, with 10 bases identical to TRBD2. The CDR3 is 16 amino acids. V lost 2 bases and J lost 2; bases outside the gene matches: 5. The germline gives CDR1 SGHRS, CDR2 YFSETQ. CDR3 region: CASSFGTSELTDTQYF. As DNA, the CDR3 is TGCGCCAGCAGCTTTGGGACTAGCGAACTCACAGATACGCAGTATTTT.

This chain joins TRBV9 and TRBJ2-2, with D tentatively TRBD1 (5 bases). Germline lookup yields CDR1 SGDLS and CDR2 YYNGEE. V was pared by 3 bases and J by 0 bases, with 12 bases between. This CDR3 is built from 16 residues. The CDR3 here is CASSAMDNANTGELFF. DNA of the CDR3: TGTGCCAGCAGCGCGATGGACAACGCGAACACCGGGGAGCTGTTTTTT. Filled out from reference TRBV9 and TRBJ2-2, the complete variable domain reads DSGVTQTPKHLITATGQRVTLRCSPRSGDLSVYWYQQSLDQGLQFLIQYYNGEERAKGNILERFSAQQFPDLHSELNLSSLELGDSALYFCASSAMDNANTGELFFGEGSRLTVL.

The CDR3, as DNA: TGTGCCACCAGTGACACCCTAACTAGCGGGGTCTACAATGAGCAGTTCTTC. Its translation is CATSDTLTSGVYNEQFF. This chain connects TRBV24-1 to TRBJ2-1, with 10 bases identical to TRBD2. V was clipped by 4 bases and J by 3 bases; unmatched bases: 8. The CDR3 loop spans 17 amino acids. Looked up from germline, CDR1 is KGHDR and CDR2 is SFDVKD.